Below are 20 T cell receptor beta chains sequenced from a single sample in a study of cytotoxic CD8 clonotypes in ibrutinib-treated CLL. Here immunoSEQ multiplex PCR was the method, and the copy in TCRdb shows in-frame clones only, minus some. The table has 68,000 or so clones, more than 60% seen once; the top ten hold 4.5% to 6%. Sample: PBMCs, taken after 12 months of ibrutinib treatment. The receptors were gathered from a human donor with chronic lymphocytic leukemia.

J is TRBJ1-2 and V is TRBV28, with no clear D. Germline CDR1 is MDHEN and CDR2 is SYDVKM. Trimming took off 1 base at V and 7 bases at J, with 7 bases between the two ends. The CDR3 totals 12 residues. The DNA of the CDR3 is TGTGCCAGCAGTTTATATCAGACTGGCTACACCTTC. It translates to CASSLYQTGYTF.

This chain connects TRBV7-2 to TRBJ2-1; D uncertain. The germline gives CDR1 SGHTA, CDR2 FQGNSA. The CDR3 is made up of 15 amino acids. V lost 5 bases, J lost 0 bases, and 11 bases lay in between. The CDR3 sequence is CASSRTKSSYNEQFF. The CDR3 DNA reads as TGTGCCAGCAGCCGCACTAAGAGCTCCTACAATGAGCAGTTCTTC.

The rearrangement links TRBV18 to TRBJ2-5, with 11 nucleotides matching TRBD1. The CDR3 runs 15 residues. Germline CDR1 and CDR2: KGHSH and LQKENI. V lost 6 bases, J lost 1 base, and 4 bases stayed unmatched. The CDR3 loop is CASSPGQGAQETQYF. The CDR3 DNA reads as TGTGCCAGCTCTCCCGGACAGGGGGCCCAAGAGACCCAGTACTTC.

This clone was counted a few times. The genes are TRBV5-1 and TRBJ2-7; a possible D gene is TRBD1 (6 bases). The CDR3 sequence is 13 residues long. Germline values: CDR1 SGHRS, CDR2 YFSETQ. Trimming stripped 4 bases from V and 1 base from J, with 9 bases between. The CDR3 bases are TGCGCCAGCAGCCGGGACAAATCCTACGAGCAGTACTTC. It yields the protein CASSRDKSYEQYF.

V usage is TRBV7-8 and J usage is TRBJ1-1; 11 bases align to TRBD1. Unmatched junction bases numbered 5, after V lost 1 base and J lost 10 bases. In germline, CDR1 is SGHVS, CDR2 FQNEAQ. The CDR3 is made up of 14 amino acids. CDR3 bases: TGTGCCAGCAGCTTAGTGGTGGGACAGGGGGGAGCTTTCTTT. Translation: CASSLVVGQGGAFF.

CDR3 nucleotides: TGTGCCAGCAGTGAAGTGAAGGTTCAGGAGACCCAGTACTTC. Its translation: CASSEVKVQETQYF. V usage is TRBV6-1 and J usage is TRBJ2-5; no clear D gene. V dropped 1 base and J dropped 5 bases, with 11 bases sitting between them. The CDR3 sequence is 14 residues long. Germline V gene sequence: CDR1 MNHNS, CDR2 SASEGT.

The genes are TRBV7-9 and TRBJ1-6; tentatively, D is TRBD1 (5 bases). Germline V gene sequence: CDR1 SEHNR, CDR2 FQNEAQ (reference sequence). Trimming cost V 7 bases and J 7 bases, with 14 bases left between them. The CDR3 has 14 amino acids. For the CDR3, the DNA is TGTGCCAGCACCCTCGGGACTAGAAATTCACCCCTCCACTTT. It codes for CASTLGTRNSPLHF.

This clone was detected a few times. This chain connects TRBV10-3 to TRBJ1-2; D may be TRBD1 (6 bases). The CDR3 runs 12 residues. Germline V gene data show CDR1 as ENHRY and CDR2 as SYGVKD. The V end lost 8 bases, the J end lost 4 bases, and 11 bases lay between the germline ends. The CDR3 protein is CAIADSSYGYTF. CDR3 nucleotides: TGTGCCATCGCGGACAGCTCCTATGGCTACACCTTC.

This chain joins TRBV6-5 and TRBJ2-1; no clear D gene. Germline CDR1 is MNHEY and CDR2 is SVGAGI. The CDR3 contains 15 residues. The V gene lost 5 bases and the J gene lost 0 bases, with 11 bases spanning the gap. The CDR3 here is CASSPEFPSYNEQFF. The CDR3 DNA is TGTGCCAGCAGTCCTGAATTTCCCTCCTACAATGAGCAGTTCTTC.

This chain uses TRBV27 with TRBJ2-1, with D perhaps matching TRBD1 (5 bases). Germline values: CDR1 MNHEY, CDR2 SMNVEV (reference sequence). The V and J ends lost 0 bases and 3 bases respectively, with 12 bases between them. The CDR3 contains 16 residues. The CDR3 spells CASSLSPTDYYNEQFF. For the CDR3, the DNA is TGTGCCAGCAGTTTATCGCCGACAGATTACTACAATGAGCAGTTCTTC.

The J gene is TRBJ2-2, the V gene TRBV11-2; possible D gene TRBD2, 5 bases. The CDR3 totals 16 residues. Trimming left V 5 bases short and J 1 base short, with 14 bases between. Germline V gene data show CDR1 as SGHAT and CDR2 as FQNNGV. This CDR3 reads CASSPNGVGNTGELFF. The CDR3 coding sequence is TGTGCCAGCAGCCCGAACGGGGTGGGGAACACCGGGGAGCTGTTTTTT.

The chain couples TRBV19 to TRBJ1-5; D gene uncertain. Deletions cut 7 bases from V and 0 bases from J, with 13 bases between. This CDR3 spans 15 amino acids. Germline CDR1 LNHDA, CDR2 SQIVND (reference sequence). CDR3 sequence (DNA): TGTGCCAGTACAACGCCGGGTTATAGCAATCAGCCCCAGCATTTT. Its protein product is CASTTPGYSNQPQHF.

In its sample, this clone was seen a few times. The chain recombines TRBV10-3 with TRBJ1-6, with D uncertain. Germline V gene lookup returns CDR1 ENHRY and CDR2 SYGVKD. This CDR3 is built from 13 residues. V dropped 6 bases and J dropped 8 bases, with 11 bases sitting between them. CDR3: CAIRGAMDSPLHF. In nucleotides, the CDR3 is TGTGCCATCAGGGGAGCTATGGATTCACCCCTCCACTTT.

The CDR3 loop reads CAWTHPRSGANVLTF. Here the CDR3 DNA reads TGTGCCTGGACCCACCCAAGGTCTGGGGCCAACGTCCTGACTTTC. The chain uses TRBV30 and TRBJ2-6; D uncertain. The CDR3 contains 15 residues. V lost 4 bases and J 1 base, leaving 11 bases between the germline ends. Germline V lookup: CDR1 GTSNPN, CDR2 SVGIG (reference sequence).

The chain links TRBV6-1 to TRBJ2-3; perhaps TRBD1 as D (5 bases). The germline V gene has CDR1 MNHNS and CDR2 SASEGT. The CDR3 loop spans 13 amino acids. Trimming stripped 1 base from V and 8 bases from J, with 10 bases between. This CDR3 reads CASSEVDSATQYF. CDR3 coding DNA: TGTGCCAGCAGTGAAGTCGACAGTGCTACGCAGTATTTT.

V is TRBV6-6 and J is TRBJ2-7, with D unresolved. The length of the CDR3 is 13 residues. The V end lost 7 bases, the J end lost 2 bases, and 12 bases lay between the germline ends. Germline V gene lookup returns CDR1 MNHNY and CDR2 SVGAGI (reference sequence). The CDR3 coding sequence is TGTGCCAGCACTTCCGGGTCTACCTACGAGCAGTACTTC. Translating it yields CASTSGSTYEQYF.

V gene TRBV28 combines with J gene TRBJ1-4; D call uncertain. The CDR3 length is 13 residues. Germline V gene data show CDR1 as MDHEN and CDR2 as SYDVKM. Deletions cut 5 bases from V and 8 bases from J, with 12 bases between. The CDR3: CASSDLGREKLFF. Here the CDR3 DNA reads TGTGCCAGCAGTGACCTTGGGCGGGAAAAACTGTTTTTT.

In its sample, this clone was seen once. The genes are TRBV2 and TRBJ2-7; D is uncertain. Germline CDR1 SNHLY, CDR2 FYNNEI. The CDR3 spans 12 residues. V was pared by 4 bases and J by 6 bases, with 10 bases between. CDR3 in DNA: TGTGCCAGCAGTGGAAAAGGCGCCGAGCAGTACTTC. Amino acids: CASSGKGAEQYF.

The chain joins TRBV28 to TRBJ1-2; 8 nucleotides line up with TRBD1. With 6 bases clipped from V and 3 bases from J, the junction kept 12 bases outside the gene matches. Germline loops: CDR1 MDHEN, CDR2 SYDVKM. The CDR3 spans 16 residues. This CDR3 reads CASSPPDPGQDYGYTF. CDR3 bases: TGTGCCAGCAGCCCGCCGGACCCGGGACAGGACTATGGCTACACCTTC.

J is TRBJ1-2 and V is TRBV25-1; D is unresolved. V lost 4 bases to trimming and J lost 5 bases, with 11 bases between them. The CDR3 runs 13 residues. CDR1 and CDR2 from the germline V gene are MGHDK and SYGVNS. CDR3 in DNA: TGTGCCAGCAGTGTCGCCGGGAATTATGGCTACACCTTC. It codes for CASSVAGNYGYTF.